Listed below are T cell receptor beta chains from one sample, sequenced in a study of shared clonotypes between healthy human individuals. Profiled with immunoSEQ multiplex PCR; TCRdb holds only in-frame clones, not every one. This table holds 450,000 to 500,000 clones, 65% to 85% found once. Material for sequencing was PBMCs. Receptors originate from a woman aged 40 to 50 in good health. Some clones in this sample may be carry-over from other donors' samples. CDR3s include the opening cysteine and the closing phenylalanine or tryptophan. A D gene is named only where the DNA matches it firmly. Not all rows give a size; the values are once, few, many and, for expanded clones, a class.

V gene: TRBV6-4
J gene: TRBJ2-3
CDR3 length: 15
clone size: .
D gene: TRBD2
CDR3 DNA: TGTGCCAGCAGTGACTCAGCGGGAGCGGCAGATACGCAGTATTTT
CDR3 protein: CASSDSAGAADTQYF

V gene: TRBV7-2
J gene: TRBJ2-5
CDR3 length: 13
clone size: .
D gene: TRBD1
CDR3 DNA: TGTGCCAGCAGCAAGGGACAGGGAGAGACCCAGTACTTC
CDR3 protein: CASSKGQGETQYF

V gene: TRBV12-5
J gene: TRBJ2-5
CDR3 length: 16
clone size: .
D gene: .
CDR3 DNA: TGTGCTAGTGGTTTTACAGGGGTCGGGGGCTCAGAGACCCAGTACTTC
CDR3 protein: CASGFTGVGGSETQYF

V gene: TRBV5-8
J gene: TRBJ2-7
CDR3 length: 18
clone size: once
D gene: .
CDR3 DNA: TGTGCCAGCAGCTTGGGAAGGAAAGGAGCGACAATCTCCTACGAGCAGTACTTC
CDR3 protein: CASSLGRKGATISYEQYF

V gene: TRBV19
J gene: TRBJ1-1
CDR3 length: 13
clone size: .
D gene: TRBD1
CDR3 DNA: TGTGCCACCCGGGACAGGGCTGCGGCTGAAGCTTTCTTT
CDR3 protein: CATRDRAAAEAFF

V gene: TRBV27
J gene: TRBJ1-4
CDR3 length: 14
clone size: .
D gene: .
CDR3 DNA: TGTGCCAGCAGTTTGGGCCAGCCCATTGAAAAACTGTTTTTT
CDR3 protein: CASSLGQPIEKLFF

V gene: TRBV19
J gene: TRBJ2-7
CDR3 length: 16
clone size: .
D gene: TRBD2
CDR3 DNA: TGTGCCAGTAGTAAAGGCGGGAGGGCATCCCCCTACGAGCAGTACTTC
CDR3 protein: CASSKGGRASPYEQYF

V gene: TRBV29-1
J gene: TRBJ2-7
CDR3 length: 16
clone size: .
D gene: TRBD2
CDR3 DNA: TGCAGCGCTATCGCCCCGGGGCGGGAGGGCCGATACGAGCAGTACTTC
CDR3 protein: CSAIAPGREGRYEQYF

V gene: TRBV4-1
J gene: TRBJ1-1
CDR3 length: 14
clone size: .
D gene: .
CDR3 DNA: TGCGCCAGCAGCCAAACGGCGGTGAACACTGAAGCTTTCTTT
CDR3 protein: CASSQTAVNTEAFF

V gene: TRBV5-1
J gene: TRBJ2-3
CDR3 length: 18
clone size: .
D gene: TRBD1
CDR3 DNA: TGCGCCAGCAGCCTAGATCCGGGACAGGGCACTAGCACAGATACGCAGTATTTT
CDR3 protein: CASSLDPGQGTSTDTQYF

V gene: TRBV5-1
J gene: TRBJ2-3
CDR3 length: 16
clone size: .
D gene: .
CDR3 DNA: TGCGCCAGCAGCCTGAAGACAGGCCCTCGTGTTGATACGCAGTATTTT
CDR3 protein: CASSLKTGPRVDTQYF

V gene: TRBV4-1
J gene: TRBJ2-7
CDR3 length: 15
clone size: .
D gene: .
CDR3 DNA: TGCGCCAGCAGCCGTCTAAAAACAGGGACTTACGAGCAGTACTTC
CDR3 protein: CASSRLKTGTYEQYF

V gene: TRBV25-1
J gene: TRBJ1-2
CDR3 length: 14
clone size: .
D gene: TRBD1
CDR3 DNA: TGTGCCAGCAGTGGGGCGGGACAGAACTATGGCTACACCTTC
CDR3 protein: CASSGAGQNYGYTF

V gene: TRBV27
J gene: TRBJ1-4
CDR3 length: 14
clone size: .
D gene: .
CDR3 DNA: TGTGCCAGCAGTTTATTGGGCGAAAATGAAAAACTGTTTTTT
CDR3 protein: CASSLLGENEKLFF

V gene: TRBV6-5
J gene: TRBJ1-1
CDR3 length: 13
clone size: once
D gene: .
CDR3 DNA: TGTGCCAGCAACCCCAGGGCGAACACTGAAGCTTTCTTT
CDR3 protein: CASNPRANTEAFF

V gene: TRBV29-1
J gene: TRBJ2-3
CDR3 length: 15
clone size: once
D gene: .
CDR3 DNA: TGCAGCGTTGGCCGGACAGGACTAAGCACAGATACGCAGTATTTT
CDR3 protein: CSVGRTGLSTDTQYF

V gene: TRBV29-1
J gene: TRBJ1-1
CDR3 length: 17
clone size: .
D gene: TRBD1
CDR3 DNA: TGCAGCGTAGCGTTAGGGGGACAGTTTCGAAGGAACACTGAAGCTTTCTTT
CDR3 protein: CSVALGGQFRRNTEAFF

V gene: TRBV2
J gene: TRBJ2-5
CDR3 length: 15
clone size: .
D gene: TRBD1
CDR3 DNA: TGTGCCAGCAGTCCTACAGGGGCTTCCCAAGAGACCCAGTACTTC
CDR3 protein: CASSPTGASQETQYF

V gene: TRBV6-1
J gene: TRBJ1-1
CDR3 length: 14
clone size: .
D gene: .
CDR3 DNA: TGTGCCAGCAGTATGGAGGGACGCGCAACTGAAGCTTTCTTT
CDR3 protein: CASSMEGRATEAFF

V gene: TRBV27
J gene: TRBJ2-7
CDR3 length: 17
clone size: .
D gene: .
CDR3 DNA: TGTGCCAGCAGTCCCCACCGGGGTCAGGGACCAAACTACGAGCAGTACTTC
CDR3 protein: CASSPHRGQGPNYEQYF

V gene: TRBV5-1
J gene: TRBJ1-2
CDR3 length: 15
clone size: .
D gene: TRBD1
CDR3 DNA: TGCGCCAGCAGCTTGGGACCCGGGACAGCATATGGCTACACCTTC
CDR3 protein: CASSLGPGTAYGYTF

V gene: TRBV29-1
J gene: TRBJ2-1
CDR3 length: 10
clone size: once
D gene: .
CDR3 DNA: TGCAGCGGACTAGACAATGAGCAGTTCTTC
CDR3 protein: CSGLDNEQFF

V gene: TRBV11-1
J gene: TRBJ2-1
CDR3 length: 17
clone size: .
D gene: TRBD2
CDR3 DNA: TGTGCCAGCAGCCTCTCCAGCGGGACCCTCTCCTACAATGAGCAGTTCTTC
CDR3 protein: CASSLSSGTLSYNEQFF

V gene: TRBV28
J gene: TRBJ2-1
CDR3 length: 12
clone size: few
D gene: .
CDR3 DNA: TGTGCCAGCAGTTTCTGGGAAAATGAGCAGTTCTTC
CDR3 protein: CASSFWENEQFF

V gene: TRBV19
J gene: TRBJ1-5
CDR3 length: 14
clone size: .
D gene: .
CDR3 DNA: TGTGCCAGTAGTACAGGGTGGGGAAATCAGCCCCAGCATTTT
CDR3 protein: CASSTGWGNQPQHF

V gene: TRBV5-1
J gene: TRBJ2-5
CDR3 length: 15
clone size: .
D gene: TRBD2
CDR3 DNA: TGCGCCAGCAGCAACTACGGGACTACACAAGAGACCCAGTACTTC
CDR3 protein: CASSNYGTTQETQYF

V gene: TRBV6-1
J gene: TRBJ1-1
CDR3 length: 15
clone size: many
D gene: .
CDR3 DNA: TGTGCCAGCAGTCCCTGGAACCCCAGGGAACGCGAAGCTTTCTTT
CDR3 protein: CASSPWNPREREAFF

V gene: TRBV14
J gene: TRBJ1-1
CDR3 length: 14
clone size: .
D gene: .
CDR3 DNA: TGTGCCAGCAGCCGGGCCCTCATGAACACTGAAGCTTTCTTT
CDR3 protein: CASSRALMNTEAFF

V gene: TRBV11-2
J gene: TRBJ1-3
CDR3 length: 14
clone size: .
D gene: .
CDR3 DNA: TGTGCCAGCAGTGTAGGGGGTAGTGGAAACACCATATATTTT
CDR3 protein: CASSVGGSGNTIYF

V gene: TRBV5-4
J gene: TRBJ2-7
CDR3 length: 15
clone size: .
D gene: TRBD1
CDR3 DNA: TGTGCCAGCAGCTTGGACAGGGGGATTTTCTACGAGCAGTACTTC
CDR3 protein: CASSLDRGIFYEQYF

V gene: TRBV6-1
J gene: TRBJ1-4
CDR3 length: 13
clone size: .
D gene: .
CDR3 DNA: TGTGCCGGGAGGGACCCAACTAATGAAAAACTGTTTTTT
CDR3 protein: CAGRDPTNEKLFF

V gene: TRBV4-2
J gene: TRBJ1-1
CDR3 length: 17
clone size: .
D gene: .
CDR3 DNA: TGTGCCAGCAGCCAAGATACTGTCGCAGCCCGGGGCACTGAAGCTTTCTTT
CDR3 protein: CASSQDTVAARGTEAFF

V gene: TRBV2
J gene: TRBJ2-2
CDR3 length: 14
clone size: once
D gene: .
CDR3 DNA: TGTGCCAGCAGTCTAGCCTCGAACACCGGGGAGCTGTTTTTT
CDR3 protein: CASSLASNTGELFF

V gene: TRBV15
J gene: TRBJ2-4
CDR3 length: 15
clone size: .
D gene: TRBD2
CDR3 DNA: TGTGCCACCAGCACGGGGGGGTTAGCCAAAAACATTCAGTACTTC
CDR3 protein: CATSTGGLAKNIQYF

V gene: TRBV7-3
J gene: TRBJ2-1
CDR3 length: 14
clone size: .
D gene: .
CDR3 DNA: TGTGCCAGCAGCCAAGGACAGCCTTACAATGAGCAGTTCTTC
CDR3 protein: CASSQGQPYNEQFF